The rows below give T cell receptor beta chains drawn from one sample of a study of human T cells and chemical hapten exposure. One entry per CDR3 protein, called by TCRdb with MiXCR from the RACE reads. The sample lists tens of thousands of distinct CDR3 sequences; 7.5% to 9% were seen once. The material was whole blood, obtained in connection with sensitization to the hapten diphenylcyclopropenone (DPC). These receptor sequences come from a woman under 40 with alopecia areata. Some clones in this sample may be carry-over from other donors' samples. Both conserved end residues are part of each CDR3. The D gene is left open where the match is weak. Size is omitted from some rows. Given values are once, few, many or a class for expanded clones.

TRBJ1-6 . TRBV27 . CASSLSVPGETYNSPLHF TGTGCCAGCAGTTTATCCGTACCAGGGGAAACCTATAATTCACCCCTCCACTTT
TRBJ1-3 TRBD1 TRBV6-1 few CASSEAFDRAAGNTIYF TGTGCCAGCAGTGAAGCTTTCGACAGGGCTGCTGGAAACACCATATATTTT
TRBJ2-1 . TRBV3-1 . CASSQGFRENEVF TGTGCCAGCAGCCAAGGGTTCCGGGAAAATGAGGTCTTC
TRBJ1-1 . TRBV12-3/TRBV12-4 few CASSFLYGRGNTEAFF TGTGCCAGCAGTTTCTTGTACGGACGCGGGAACACTGAAGCTTTCTTT
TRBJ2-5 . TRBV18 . CASSPPSTSQTQYF TGTGCCAGCTCACCACCAAGCACATCGCAGACCCAGTACTTC
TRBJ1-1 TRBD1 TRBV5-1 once CASSPSTGSSTEAFF TGCGCCAGCAGCCCCTCGACAGGGTCGAGCACTGAAGCTTTCTTT
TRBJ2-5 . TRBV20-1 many CSKAVQETQYF TGCAGTAAAGCGGTACAAGAGACCCAGTACTTC
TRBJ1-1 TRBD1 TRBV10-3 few CAISVVPGQGAGAEAFF TGTGCCATCAGTGTTGTCCCGGGACAGGGGGCGGGCGCTGAAGCTTTCTTT
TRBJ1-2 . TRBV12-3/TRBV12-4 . CASSCTGPSGYTF TGTGCCAGCAGTTGTACAGGGCCAAGTGGCTACACCTTC
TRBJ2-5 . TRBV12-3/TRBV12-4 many CASRDQETQYF TGTGCCAGCAGGGACCAAGAGACCCAGTACTTC
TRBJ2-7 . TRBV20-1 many CSARRQGSPYEQYF TGCAGTGCTAGGAGGCAGGGGAGTCCCTACGAGCAGTACTTC
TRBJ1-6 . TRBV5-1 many CASSLTGTVNSPLHF TGCGCCAGCAGCCTGACCGGGACGGTTAATTCACCCCTCCACTTT
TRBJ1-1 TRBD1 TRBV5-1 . CARSSGQPNTEAFF TGCGCCCGCAGTTCGGGACAGCCGAACACTGAAGCTTTCTTT
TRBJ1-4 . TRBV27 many CASRGGNEKLFF TGTGCCAGTCGGGGGGGGAATGAAAAACTGTTTTTT
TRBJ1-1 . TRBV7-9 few CALNPSVNTEAFF TGTGCCCTCAATCCTAGCGTGAACACTGAAGCTTTCTTT
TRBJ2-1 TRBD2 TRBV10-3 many CAIRTSGGSSYNEQFF TGTGCCATCCGGACTAGCGGGGGGTCGTCCTACAATGAGCAGTTCTTC
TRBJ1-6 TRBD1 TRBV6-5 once CASSYSGRGRRTYNAPLHF TGTGCCAGCAGTTACTCGGGCAGGGGGCGGAGAACCTATAATGCACCCCTCCACTTT
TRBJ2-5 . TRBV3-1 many CASSRSDGQETQYF TGTGCCAGCAGCCGATCGGACGGCCAAGAGACCCAGTACTTC
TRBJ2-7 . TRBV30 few CAWSDWSSYEQYF TGTGCCTGGAGCGACTGGAGCTCCTACGAGCAGTACTTC
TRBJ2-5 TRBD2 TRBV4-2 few CASSQRERGSGETQYF TGTGCCAGCAGCCAAAGGGAGAGGGGTAGCGGGGAGACCCAGTACTTC
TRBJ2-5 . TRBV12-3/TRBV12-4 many CASSIKETQYF TGTGCCAGCAGTATAAAAGAGACCCAGTACTTC
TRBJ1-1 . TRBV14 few CARGAELNTEAFF TGTGCCAGGGGTGCAGAGCTTAACACTGAAGCTTTCTTT
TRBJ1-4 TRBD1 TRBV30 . CAWIGQGTEKLFF TGTGCCTGGATAGGACAGGGGACCGAAAAACTGTTTTTT
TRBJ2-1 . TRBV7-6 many CASSENPTSIYNEQFF TGTGCCAGCAGCGAAAATCCAACCTCCATCTACAATGAGCAGTTCTTC
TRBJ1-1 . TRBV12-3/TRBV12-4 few CASSPTGTHTEAFF TGTGCCAGCAGTCCCACAGGGACCCACACTGAAGCTTTCTTT
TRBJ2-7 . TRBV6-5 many CASSYSMGETYEQYF TGTGCCAGCAGTTACTCGATGGGAGAAACCTACGAGCAGTACTTC
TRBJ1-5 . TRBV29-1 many CSVDNGRGQPQHF TGCAGCGTTGATAACGGACGAGGGCAGCCCCAGCATTTT
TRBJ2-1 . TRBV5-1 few CASSGGRQGDNEQFF TGCGCCAGCAGCGGGGGACGCCAGGGCGACAATGAGCAGTTCTTC
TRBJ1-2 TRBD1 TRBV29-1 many CSTRDRGYDLYGYTF TGCAGCACAAGGGACAGGGGATACGATTTATATGGCTACACCTTC
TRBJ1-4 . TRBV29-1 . CSVEGPGEANEKLFF TGCAGCGTTGAGGGCCCCGGGGAGGCTAATGAAAAACTGTTTTTT
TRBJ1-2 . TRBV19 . CASSIPRGGDYTF TGTGCCAGTAGTATACCCAGAGGTGGGGATTACACCTTC
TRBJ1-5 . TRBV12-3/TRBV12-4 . CASTKRGGNQPQHF TGTGCCAGCACTAAACGTGGCGGGAATCAGCCCCAGCATTTT
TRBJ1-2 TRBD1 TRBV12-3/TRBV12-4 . CASSWTGFYGYTF TGTGCCAGCAGTTGGACAGGGTTTTATGGCTACACCTTC
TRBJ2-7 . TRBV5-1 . CASSFGSGSPYEQYF TGCGCCAGCAGCTTCGGTTCCGGATCCCCCTACGAGCAGTACTTC
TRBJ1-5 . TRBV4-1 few CASSPDIWAPQHF TGCGCCAGCAGCCCGGACATCTGGGCGCCCCAGCATTTT